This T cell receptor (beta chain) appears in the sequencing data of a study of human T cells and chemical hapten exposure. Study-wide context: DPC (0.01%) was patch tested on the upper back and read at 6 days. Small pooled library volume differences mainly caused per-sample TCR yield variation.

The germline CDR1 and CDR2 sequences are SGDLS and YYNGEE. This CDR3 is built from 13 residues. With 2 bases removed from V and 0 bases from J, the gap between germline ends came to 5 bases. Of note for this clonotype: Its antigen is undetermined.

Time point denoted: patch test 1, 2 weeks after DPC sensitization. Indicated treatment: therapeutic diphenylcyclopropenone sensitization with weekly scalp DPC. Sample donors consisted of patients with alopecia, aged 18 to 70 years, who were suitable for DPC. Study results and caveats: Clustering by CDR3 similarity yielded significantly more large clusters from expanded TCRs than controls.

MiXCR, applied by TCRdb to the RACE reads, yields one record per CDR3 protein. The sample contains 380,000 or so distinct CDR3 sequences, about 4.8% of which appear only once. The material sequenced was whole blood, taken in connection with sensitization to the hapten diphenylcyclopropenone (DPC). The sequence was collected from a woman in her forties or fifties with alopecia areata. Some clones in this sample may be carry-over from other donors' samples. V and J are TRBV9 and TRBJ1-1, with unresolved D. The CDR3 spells CASSVNMNTEAFF. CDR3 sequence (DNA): TGTGCCAGCAGCGTTAACATGAACACTGAAGCTTTCTTT. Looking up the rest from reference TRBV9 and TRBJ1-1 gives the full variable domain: DSGVTQTPKHLITATGQRVTLRCSPRSGDLSVYWYQQSLDQGLQFLIQYYNGEERAKGNILERFSAQQFPDLHSELNLSSLELGDSALYFCASSVNMNTEAFFGQGTRLTVV.